A selection of T cell receptor beta chains follows, all from one sample in a study of T cells in Graves' hyperthyroidism and ophthalmopathy. Via MiXCR, TCRdb re-called the multiplex PCR reads, giving one row per CDR3 protein. The table has about 560,000 distinct CDR3 sequences, over 15% seen once; the top ten hold about 20%. Sample: blood. Receptor source: a young woman with Graves' hyperthyroidism. Each CDR3 is given with its conserved first and last residue. The D gene is left open where the match is weak. Clone size is shown for a subset of rows, as once, few, many or a class of expanded clone.

v_call	d_call	clone_size	j_call	cdr3_aa	cdr3_nt
TRBV11-1	-	many	TRBJ2-3	CASSPIGNTQYF	TGTGCCAGCAGCCCCATTGGGAATACGCAGTATTTT
TRBV6-1	-	many	TRBJ1-1	CASSSFPGPNTEAFF	TGTGCCAGCAGTTCCTTCCCGGGACCGAACACTGAAGCTTTCTTT
TRBV20-1	TRBD2	many	TRBJ2-7	CSARDLGGRETYEQYF	TGCAGTGCTAGAGATCTTGGCGGGAGGGAAACCTACGAGCAGTACTTC
TRBV24-1	-	many	TRBJ2-3	CATSDLRQKGGTQYF	TGTGCCACCAGTGATTTAAGGCAGAAGGGAGGTACGCAGTATTTT
TRBV28	TRBD1	many	TRBJ2-3	CASSSGQGERDTQYF	TGTGCCAGCAGTTCCGGACAGGGAGAGAGGGATACGCAGTATTTT
TRBV25-1	TRBD2	-	TRBJ2-3	CASSDSLISGGSPDTQYF	TGTGCCAGCAGTGATTCTCTGATTAGCGGGGGGTCCCCAGATACGCAGTATTTT
TRBV24-1	-	few	TRBJ1-2	CATSSTTGNYGYTF	TGTGCCACCAGTTCTACCACAGGGAACTATGGCTACACCTTC
TRBV7-9	-	few	TRBJ2-7	CASSQASDSVLGEQYF	TGTGCCAGCAGCCAAGCCAGCGATTCCGTTTTGGGGGAGCAGTACTTC
TRBV19	-	few	TRBJ2-2	CASSISTSGELFF	TGTGCCAGTAGTATCTCGACATCCGGGGAGCTGTTTTTT
TRBV29-1	TRBD2	-	TRBJ2-1	CSVPRTSGNIYNEQFF	TGCAGCGTTCCGAGGACTAGCGGGAACATATACAATGAGCAGTTCTTC
TRBV6-2/TRBV6-3	TRBD1	-	TRBJ1-5	CASRWTGHNQPQHF	TGTGCCAGCAGGTGGACAGGACACAATCAGCCCCAGCATTTT
TRBV30	TRBD2	-	TRBJ2-1	CAWKGGGRDNEQFF	TGTGCCTGGAAGGGAGGCGGGAGAGACAATGAGCAGTTCTTC
TRBV6-2/TRBV6-3	-	-	TRBJ1-5	CASSPRGFSDSNQPQHF	TGTGCCAGCAGCCCGAGGGGGTTTTCGGATAGCAATCAGCCCCAGCATTTT
TRBV4-2	-	-	TRBJ2-1	CASSQDPQEASYNEQFF	TGTGCCAGCAGCCAAGACCCACAGGAGGCCTCCTACAATGAGCAGTTCTTC
TRBV28	-	few	TRBJ1-5	CASSLLGGGNQPQHF	TGTGCCAGCAGTTTATTGGGGGGGGGCAATCAGCCCCAGCATTTT
TRBV6-5	-	-	TRBJ1-5	CASSYAKNQPQHF	TGTGCCAGCAGTTACGCAAAAAATCAGCCCCAGCATTTT
TRBV29-1	TRBD2	many	TRBJ2-5	CSVALAGGRISRGETQYF	TGCAGCGTTGCGCTAGCGGGAGGGCGCATCTCACGGGGGGAGACCCAGTACTTC
TRBV18	-	many	TRBJ2-5	CASSPRGLETQYF	TGTGCCAGCTCACCAAGAGGGCTAGAGACCCAGTACTTC
TRBV12-3/TRBV12-4	TRBD1	-	TRBJ1-1	CASRRQGGNTEAFF	TGTGCCAGCAGGCGACAGGGGGGGAACACTGAAGCTTTCTTT
TRBV3-1	-	-	TRBJ1-2	CASSQVSSGNRLGYTF	TGTGCCAGCAGCCAAGTGTCCTCGGGCAACCGACTGGGCTACACCTTC
TRBV6-1	-	-	TRBJ2-7	CASRSPGPIYEQYF	TGTGCCAGCAGGAGTCCGGGACCCATATACGAGCAGTACTTC
TRBV9	-	many	TRBJ1-5	CASSLGSHSDGNQPQHF	TGTGCCAGCAGCCTGGGTTCACACTCCGACGGGAATCAGCCCCAGCATTTT
TRBV12-3/TRBV12-4	TRBD2	many	TRBJ2-3	CASSLAGSGYTDTQYF	TGTGCCAGCAGTTTAGCGGGTAGCGGGTACACAGATACGCAGTATTTT
TRBV9	TRBD2	few	TRBJ2-1	CASSVGGRHYNEQFF	TGTGCCAGCAGCGTAGGCGGGAGGCACTACAATGAGCAGTTCTTC
TRBV12-3/TRBV12-4	-	-	TRBJ2-1	CASTLGINEQFF	TGTGCCAGCACCCTCGGTATAAATGAGCAGTTCTTC
TRBV7-9	-	-	TRBJ2-1	CASSLERADYNEQFF	TGTGCCAGCAGCTTAGAGCGGGCCGACTACAATGAGCAGTTCTTC
TRBV3-1	-	-	TRBJ1-6	CASSQNSGILHF	TGTGCCAGCAGCCAAAATTCAGGAATCCTCCACTTT
TRBV20-1	-	many	TRBJ2-7	CSARGIYEQYF	TGCAGTGCTCGCGGGATCTACGAGCAGTACTTC
TRBV3-1	-	many	TRBJ2-5	CASSQVRGEETQYF	TGTGCCAGCAGCCAAGTAAGGGGGGAAGAGACCCAGTACTTC